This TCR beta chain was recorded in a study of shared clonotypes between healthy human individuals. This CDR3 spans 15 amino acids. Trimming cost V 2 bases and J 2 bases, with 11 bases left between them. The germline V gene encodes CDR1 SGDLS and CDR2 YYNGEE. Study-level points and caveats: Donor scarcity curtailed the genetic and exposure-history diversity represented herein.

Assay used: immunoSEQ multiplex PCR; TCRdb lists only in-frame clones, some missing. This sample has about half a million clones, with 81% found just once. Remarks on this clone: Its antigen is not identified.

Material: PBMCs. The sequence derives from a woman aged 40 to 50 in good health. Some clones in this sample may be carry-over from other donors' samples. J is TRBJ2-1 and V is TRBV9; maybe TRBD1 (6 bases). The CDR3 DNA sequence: TGTGCCAGCAGCGTTTCCGGGACAACCTACAATGAGCAGTTCTTC. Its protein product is CASSVSGTTYNEQFF.